This T cell receptor beta chain is from a study of Ad26.COV2.S vaccination and SARS-CoV-2 variants. The CDR3 consists of 15 residues. Germline V gene data show CDR1 as SNHLY and CDR2 as FYNNEI. Trimming took 4 bases from V and 0 from J, leaving 12 bases between them. The data were produced by immunoSEQ multiplex PCR, yet TCRdb's version contains in-frame clones alone and is incomplete. The sample contains some 300,000 clones, approximately 80% of which appear only once. Treatment here: 15 to 20 received Ad26.COV2.S at low or high dose, single or two shots; 5 received placebo; per-sample allocation not given. At day 63 after the first vaccine or placebo injection, samples were drawn. An Ad26 vector expressing Wuhan-strain SARS-CoV-2 spike constituted the vaccine.

This clonotype was sampled from a person between 18 and 60 years old who received the Ad26.COV2.S COVID-19 vaccine or a placebo. V is TRBV2 and J is TRBJ1-1; no definite D call. The sample in question was peripheral blood, obtained in a trial of Ad26.COV2.S vaccine versus placebo. CDR3 residues: CASSGDSTMNTEAFF. The DNA for the CDR3 is TGTGCCAGCAGTGGTGATAGTACGATGAACACTGAAGCTTTCTTT.